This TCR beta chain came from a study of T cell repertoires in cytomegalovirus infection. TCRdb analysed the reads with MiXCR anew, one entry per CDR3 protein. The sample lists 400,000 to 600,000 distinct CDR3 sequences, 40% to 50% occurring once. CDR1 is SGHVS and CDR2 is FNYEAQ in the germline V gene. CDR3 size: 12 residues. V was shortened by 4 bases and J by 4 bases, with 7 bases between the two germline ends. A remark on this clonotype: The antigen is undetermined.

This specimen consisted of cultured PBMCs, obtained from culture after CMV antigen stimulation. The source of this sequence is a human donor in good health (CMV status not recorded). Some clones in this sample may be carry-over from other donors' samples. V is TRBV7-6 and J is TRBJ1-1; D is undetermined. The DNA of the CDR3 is TGTGCCAGCAGCTCCTGGGGCACTGAAGCTTTCTTT. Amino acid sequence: CASSSWGTEAFF.